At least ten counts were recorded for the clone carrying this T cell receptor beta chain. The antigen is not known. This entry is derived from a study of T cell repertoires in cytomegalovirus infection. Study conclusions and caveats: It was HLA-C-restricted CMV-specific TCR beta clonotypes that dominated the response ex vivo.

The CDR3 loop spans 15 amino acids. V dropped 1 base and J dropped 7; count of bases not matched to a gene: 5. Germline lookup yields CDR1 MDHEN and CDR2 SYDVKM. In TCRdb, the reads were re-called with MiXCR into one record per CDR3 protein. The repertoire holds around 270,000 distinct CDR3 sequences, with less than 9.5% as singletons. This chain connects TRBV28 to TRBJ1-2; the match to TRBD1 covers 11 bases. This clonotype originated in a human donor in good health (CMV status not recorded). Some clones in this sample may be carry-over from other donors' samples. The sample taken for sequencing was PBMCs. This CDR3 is CASSLSRTGGRGYTF. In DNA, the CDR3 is TGTGCCAGCAGTTTATCCCGGACAGGGGGCCGTGGCTACACCTTC.